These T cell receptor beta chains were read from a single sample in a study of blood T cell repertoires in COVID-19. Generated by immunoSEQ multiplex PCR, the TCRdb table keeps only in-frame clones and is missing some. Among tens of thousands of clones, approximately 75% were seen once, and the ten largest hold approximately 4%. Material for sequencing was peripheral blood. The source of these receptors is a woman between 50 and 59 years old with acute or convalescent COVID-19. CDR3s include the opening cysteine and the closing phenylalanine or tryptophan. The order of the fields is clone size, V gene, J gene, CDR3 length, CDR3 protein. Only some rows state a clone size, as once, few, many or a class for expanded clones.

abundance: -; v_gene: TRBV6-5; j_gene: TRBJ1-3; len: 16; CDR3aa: CASSYRTGVSGNTIYF
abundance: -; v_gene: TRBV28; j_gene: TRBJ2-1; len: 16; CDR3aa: CASSSILAGPQDEQFF
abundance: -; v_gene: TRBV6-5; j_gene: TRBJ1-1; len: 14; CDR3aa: CASSPRGMNTEAFF
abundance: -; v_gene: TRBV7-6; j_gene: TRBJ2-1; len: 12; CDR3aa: CASSLLGGEQFF
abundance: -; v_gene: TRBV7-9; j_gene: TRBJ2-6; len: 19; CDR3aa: CASSLPRQEERSGANVLTF
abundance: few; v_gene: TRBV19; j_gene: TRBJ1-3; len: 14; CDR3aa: CASSTQGSGNTIYF
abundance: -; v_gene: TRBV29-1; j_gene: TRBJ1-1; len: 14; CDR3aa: CSVEDEGVVTEAFF
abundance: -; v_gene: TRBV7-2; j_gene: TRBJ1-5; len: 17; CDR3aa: CASSFNTQGAGGQPQHF
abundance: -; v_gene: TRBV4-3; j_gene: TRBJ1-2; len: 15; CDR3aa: CASSQELQGSYGYTF
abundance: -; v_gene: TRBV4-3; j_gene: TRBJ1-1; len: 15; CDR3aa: CASSQEFNSNTEAFF
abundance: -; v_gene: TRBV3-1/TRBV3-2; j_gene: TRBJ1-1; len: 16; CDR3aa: CASSSRTTGAVTEAFF
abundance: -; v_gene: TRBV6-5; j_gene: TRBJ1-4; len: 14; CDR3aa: CASSSYSSNEKLFF
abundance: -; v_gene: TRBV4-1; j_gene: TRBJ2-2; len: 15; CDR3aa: CASSQAGLNTGELFF
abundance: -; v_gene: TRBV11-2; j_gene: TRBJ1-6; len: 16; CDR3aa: CASSPFGGGQGSPLHF
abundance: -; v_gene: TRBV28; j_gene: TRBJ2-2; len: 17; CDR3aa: CASSLLQGVSNTGELFF
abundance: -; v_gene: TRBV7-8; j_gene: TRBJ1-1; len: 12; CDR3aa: CASSFNQGEAFF
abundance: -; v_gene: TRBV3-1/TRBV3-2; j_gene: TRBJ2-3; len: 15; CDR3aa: CASSSGGGTTDTQYF
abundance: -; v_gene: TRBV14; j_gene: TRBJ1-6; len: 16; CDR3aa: CASSGQPSSYNSPLHF
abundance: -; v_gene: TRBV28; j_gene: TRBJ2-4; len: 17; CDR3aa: CASSLTPGIPLEDIQYF
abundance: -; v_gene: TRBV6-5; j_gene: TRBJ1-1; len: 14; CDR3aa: CASSSLGTATEAFF
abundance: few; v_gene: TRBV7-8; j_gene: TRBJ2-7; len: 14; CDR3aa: CASSVTDLTYEQYF
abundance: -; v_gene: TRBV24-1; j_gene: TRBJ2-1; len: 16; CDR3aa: CATSDAWSSAYNEQFF
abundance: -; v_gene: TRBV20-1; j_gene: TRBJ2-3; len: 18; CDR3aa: CSASTSGGSFSSTDTQYF
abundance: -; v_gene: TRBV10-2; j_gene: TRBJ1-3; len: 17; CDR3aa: CASSALQGDLSGNTIYF
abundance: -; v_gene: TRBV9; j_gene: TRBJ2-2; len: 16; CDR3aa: CASSVGTAGRGGELFF
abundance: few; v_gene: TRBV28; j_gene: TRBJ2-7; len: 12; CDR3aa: CASRETGDEQYF
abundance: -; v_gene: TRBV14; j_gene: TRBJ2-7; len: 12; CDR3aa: CASSQTRSEQYF
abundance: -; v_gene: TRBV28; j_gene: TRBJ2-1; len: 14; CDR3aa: CASSSLASYNEQFF
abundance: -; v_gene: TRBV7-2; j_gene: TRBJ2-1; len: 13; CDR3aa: CASSSLGRNEQFF
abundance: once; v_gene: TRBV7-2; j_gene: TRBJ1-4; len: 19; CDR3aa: CASSQGQGAIMGTNEKLFF